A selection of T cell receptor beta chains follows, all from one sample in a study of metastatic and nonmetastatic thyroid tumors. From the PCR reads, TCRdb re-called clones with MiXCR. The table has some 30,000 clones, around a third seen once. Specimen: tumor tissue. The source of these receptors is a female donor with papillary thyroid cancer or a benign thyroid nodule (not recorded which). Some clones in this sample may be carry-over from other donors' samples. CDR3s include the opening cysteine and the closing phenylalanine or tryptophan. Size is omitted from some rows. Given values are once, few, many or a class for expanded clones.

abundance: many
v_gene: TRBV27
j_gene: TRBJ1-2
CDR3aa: CASAPNRGYGYTF

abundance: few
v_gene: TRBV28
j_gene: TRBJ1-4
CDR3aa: CASSYPGGRANEKLFF

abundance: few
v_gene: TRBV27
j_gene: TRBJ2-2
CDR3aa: CASSLLETGWTGELFF

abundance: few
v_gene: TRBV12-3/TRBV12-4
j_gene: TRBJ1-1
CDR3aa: CASVQGAKAFF

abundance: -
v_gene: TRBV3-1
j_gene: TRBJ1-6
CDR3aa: CASSQWDRDYSPLHF

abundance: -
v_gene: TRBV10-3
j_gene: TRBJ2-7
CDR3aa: CAISESGGGYEQYF

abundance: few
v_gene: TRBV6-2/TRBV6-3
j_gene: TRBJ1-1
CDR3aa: CASSYEDRGTFF

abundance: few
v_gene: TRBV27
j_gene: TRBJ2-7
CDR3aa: CASSPRGSGRDEQYF

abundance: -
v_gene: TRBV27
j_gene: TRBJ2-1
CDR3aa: CASRTGTSPYNEQFF

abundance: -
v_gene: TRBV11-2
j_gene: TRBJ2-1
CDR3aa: CASSPSRNEQFF

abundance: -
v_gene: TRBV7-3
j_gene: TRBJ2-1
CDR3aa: CASSPTGTGYNEQFF

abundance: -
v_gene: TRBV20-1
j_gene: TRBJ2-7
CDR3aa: CSARESLPPYEQYF

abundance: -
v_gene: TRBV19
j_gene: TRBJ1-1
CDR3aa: CASKRGAAATEAFF

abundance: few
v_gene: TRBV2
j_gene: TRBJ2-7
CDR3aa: CASSASSGSSYEQYF

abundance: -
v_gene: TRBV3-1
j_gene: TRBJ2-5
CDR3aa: CANSLQETQYF

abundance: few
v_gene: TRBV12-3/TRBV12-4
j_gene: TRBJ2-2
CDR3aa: CASSLGGRARSTGELFF

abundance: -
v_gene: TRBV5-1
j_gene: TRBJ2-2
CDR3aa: CASSRIAGTVGELFF

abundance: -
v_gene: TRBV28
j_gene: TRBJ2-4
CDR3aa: CASTSQGTIQYF

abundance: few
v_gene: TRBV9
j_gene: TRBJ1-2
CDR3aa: CASSLTGDGTYGYTF

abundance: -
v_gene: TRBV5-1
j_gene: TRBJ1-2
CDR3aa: CASSAQGGQGYGYTF

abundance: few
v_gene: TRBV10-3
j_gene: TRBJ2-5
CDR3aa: CAISETQETQYF

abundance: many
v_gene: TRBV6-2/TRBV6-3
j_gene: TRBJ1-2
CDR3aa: CASSYVAGSGYTF

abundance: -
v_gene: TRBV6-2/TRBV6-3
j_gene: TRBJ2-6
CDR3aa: CASSYSKVQGISSGANVLTF

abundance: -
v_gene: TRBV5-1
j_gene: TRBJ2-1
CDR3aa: CASSPDYLDNEQFF

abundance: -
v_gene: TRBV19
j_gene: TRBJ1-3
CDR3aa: CATSVGGPGNTIYF

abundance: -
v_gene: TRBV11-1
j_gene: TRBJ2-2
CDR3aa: CASSLWLAGNTGELFF

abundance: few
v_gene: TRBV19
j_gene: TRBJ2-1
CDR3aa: CASSIARYNEQFF

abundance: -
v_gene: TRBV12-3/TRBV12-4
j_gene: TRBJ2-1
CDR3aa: CASAFRGEGEQFF

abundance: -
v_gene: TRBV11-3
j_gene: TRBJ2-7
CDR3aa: CASSLTSGAYEQYF

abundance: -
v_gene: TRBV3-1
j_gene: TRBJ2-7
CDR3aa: CATRDRGHEQYF

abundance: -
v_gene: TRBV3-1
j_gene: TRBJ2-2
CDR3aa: CASSTDRANTGELFF

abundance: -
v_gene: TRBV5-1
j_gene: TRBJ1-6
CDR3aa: CASSLDARDRDNSPLHF

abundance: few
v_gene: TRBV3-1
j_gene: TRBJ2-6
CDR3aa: CASSQRQRMVSGANVLTF

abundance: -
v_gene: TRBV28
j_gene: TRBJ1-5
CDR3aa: CASSLWVGGSNQPQHF

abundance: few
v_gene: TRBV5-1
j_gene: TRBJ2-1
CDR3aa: CASSQGTYYNEQFF

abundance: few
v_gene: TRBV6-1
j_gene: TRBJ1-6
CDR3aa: CASTSEYRGASPLHF

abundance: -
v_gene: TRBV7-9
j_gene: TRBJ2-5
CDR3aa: CASSPDGAGVMTQYF

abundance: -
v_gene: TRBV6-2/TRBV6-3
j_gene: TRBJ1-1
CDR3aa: CASSWGSTEAFF

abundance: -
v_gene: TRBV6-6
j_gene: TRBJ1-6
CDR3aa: CASSYSIGPGFGNSPLHF

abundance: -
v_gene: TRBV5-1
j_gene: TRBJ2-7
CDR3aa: CASSRGGAGGEQYF

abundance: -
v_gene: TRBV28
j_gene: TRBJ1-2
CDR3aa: CASSLSQTNYGYTF

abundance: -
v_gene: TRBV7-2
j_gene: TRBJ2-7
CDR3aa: CASSSLGQGYEQYF

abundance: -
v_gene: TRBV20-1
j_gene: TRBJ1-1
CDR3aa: CSGTGGVNTEAFF

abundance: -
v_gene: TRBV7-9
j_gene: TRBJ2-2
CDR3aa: CASSLVAGDAGELFF

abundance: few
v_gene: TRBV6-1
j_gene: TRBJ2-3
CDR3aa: CASSEYSLRDVTQYF

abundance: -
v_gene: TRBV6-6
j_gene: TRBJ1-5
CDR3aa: CASSYSVPGGDQPQHF

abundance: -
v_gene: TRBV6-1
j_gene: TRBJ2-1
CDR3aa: CASGGQIYNEQFF

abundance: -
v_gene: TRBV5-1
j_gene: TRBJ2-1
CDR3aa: CASSWGGLASDNEQFF

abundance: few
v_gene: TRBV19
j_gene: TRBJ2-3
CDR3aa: CASSMAWTELYTQYF

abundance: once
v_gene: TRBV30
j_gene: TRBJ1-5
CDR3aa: CAWSAGGYQPQHF